The 14 T cell receptor beta chains presented below share a single source sample, sequenced in a study of CD8 T cells in Susac syndrome. With random hexamers, reverse transcription was performed on roughly 0.45 to 1 ug of RNA. MiXCR, applied by TCRdb to the immunoSEQ multiplex PCR reads, yields one record per CDR3 protein. The sample includes more than 200,000 distinct CDR3 sequences, roughly 93% seen only once; the top ten take about 0.14%. Sequenced input: CD4+ T cells from PBMCs. The source of these receptors is a human donor with Susac syndrome.

The chain recombines TRBV5-1 with TRBJ1-4; no reliable D call. The CDR3 covers 13 residues. Trimming took 4 bases from V and 6 from J, leaving 10 bases between them. The germline gives CDR1 SGHRS, CDR2 YFSETQ. The CDR3 DNA sequence: TGCGCCAGCAGCCTTGGAAGGGATGAAAAACTGTTTTTT. Protein sequence: CASSLGRDEKLFF.

This sequence joins TRBV20-1 and TRBJ1-2; D might be TRBD1 (6 bases). The ends were cut back, 5 bases at V and 0 bases at J, with 13 bases in the middle. CDR1 and CDR2 (germline): DFQATT, SNEGSKA (reference sequence). The CDR3 totals 14 residues. The CDR3 loop is CSASRTVTNYGYTF. As DNA, the CDR3 is TGCAGTGCTTCCCGGACAGTCACTAACTATGGCTACACCTTC.

V and J are TRBV29-1 and TRBJ2-2; 9 nucleotides line up with TRBD1. V was clipped by 6 bases and J by 6 bases; unmatched bases: 5. Germline-derived CDR1 and CDR2 are SQVTM and ANQGSEA. This CDR3 comprises 13 residues. CDR3 in amino acids: CSVRTGEAGELFF. The CDR3 DNA follows: TGCAGCGTCCGGACAGGGGAGGCCGGGGAGCTGTTTTTT.

This clonotype was detected a few times. This rearrangement joins TRBV19 to TRBJ1-2; 7 bases are shared with TRBD1. The CDR3 loop spans 13 amino acids. Germline V gene sequence: CDR1 LNHDA, CDR2 SQIVND (reference sequence). V was pared by 6 bases and J by 4 bases, with 5 bases of the junction left unmatched. CDR3 protein: CASRLGQAYGYTF. DNA for the CDR3: TGTGCCAGTAGGCTAGGACAGGCCTATGGCTACACCTTC.

The chain uses TRBV29-1 and TRBJ2-1; 9 positions agree with TRBD2. V lost 0 bases and J lost 1; bases outside the gene matches: 4. CDR3 length: 16 amino acids. In germline, CDR1 is SQVTM, CDR2 ANQGSEA. The CDR3 coding sequence is TGCAGCGTTGAAGATGGACTAGCGCGATCCTACAATGAGCAGTTCTTC. This encodes CSVEDGLARSYNEQFF.

J is TRBJ1-4 and V is TRBV20-1; D gene ambiguous. CDR3 length: 14 amino acids. Germline-derived CDR1 and CDR2 are DFQATT and SNEGSKA (reference sequence). The ends were cut back, 3 bases at V and 0 bases at J, with 8 bases in the middle. Here the CDR3 reads CSARAPATNEKLFF. In DNA form, the CDR3 reads TGCAGTGCTAGGGCGCCTGCAACTAATGAAAAACTGTTTTTT.

This clonotype appeared once. V usage is TRBV3-1 and J usage is TRBJ2-5; possible D gene TRBD2, 5 bases. The CDR3 sequence is 14 residues long. Germline lookup yields CDR1 LGHDT and CDR2 YNNKEL (reference sequence). The V end was cut by 5 bases, the J end by 2 bases, with 12 bases between. CDR3 region: CASSFRDGQETQYF. The CDR3 DNA follows: TGTGCCAGCAGCTTTCGGGATGGGCAAGAGACCCAGTACTTC.

This chain connects TRBV24-1 to TRBJ2-1; 10 positions match TRBD1. CDR1 KGHDR and CDR2 SFDVKD come from the germline V gene. V shed 3 bases and J 8 bases; nucleotides not matched to a gene: 3. The CDR3 consists of 14 residues. The CDR3 here is CATSDTTGGDEQFF. The DNA of the CDR3 is TGTGCCACCAGTGATACGACAGGGGGCGATGAGCAGTTCTTC.

The chain recombines TRBV10-3 with TRBJ1-5, with a possible D match to TRBD1 (6 bases). CDR1 ENHRY and CDR2 SYGVKD come from the germline V gene. CDR3 size: 18 residues. With 0 bases removed from V and 2 bases from J, the gap between germline ends came to 17 bases. This chain's CDR3 is CAISESIGGAEGNQPQHF. CDR3 coding DNA: TGTGCCATCAGTGAGTCGATTGGGGGGGCAGAGGGCAATCAGCCCCAGCATTTT.

This clonotype was found once. The chain carries TRBV20-1 and TRBJ2-7; D is perhaps TRBD1 (7 bases). The germline V gene has CDR1 DFQATT and CDR2 SNEGSKA (reference sequence). The CDR3 is 13 amino acids. Trimming left V 2 bases short and J 3 bases short, with 11 bases between. The CDR3 here is CSARPGGLYEQYF. CDR3 coding DNA: TGCAGTGCTAGACCAGGGGGGCTCTACGAGCAGTACTTC.

This clonotype was seen just once. The rearrangement uses TRBV12-3 or TRBV12-4 and TRBJ1-5; D call uncertain. V was shortened by 2 bases and J by 6 bases, with 14 bases between the two germline ends. This CDR3 comprises 15 residues. CDR3 region: CASSLFRSSGQPQHF. For the CDR3, the DNA is TGTGCCAGCAGTTTATTCAGGTCGTCGGGTCAGCCCCAGCATTTT.

This chain connects TRBV4-1 to TRBJ1-1, with 10 bases fitting TRBD1. Trimming took 0 bases from V and 5 from J; bases not matched to a gene: 15. Germline V gene data show CDR1 as MGHRA and CDR2 as YSYEKL. This CDR3 is built from 19 residues. The CDR3 coding sequence is TGCGCCAGCAGCCAAGAAGTGCGGCGGGACAGGGGAGGTAAAACTGAAGCTTTCTTT. Amino acids: CASSQEVRRDRGGKTEAFF.

The chain couples TRBV3-1 to TRBJ2-3; possible D gene TRBD1, 5 bases. This CDR3 has 13 residues. Germline V gives CDR1 LGHDT, CDR2 YNNKEL (reference sequence). Deletions cut 2 bases from V and 8 bases from J, with 11 bases between. CDR3 sequence (DNA): TGTGCCAGCAGCCAACCCACAAGGGGTACGCAGTATTTT. Translating it yields CASSQPTRGTQYF.

This sequence joins TRBV4-3 and TRBJ2-1, with 7 bases matching TRBD1. V was clipped by 4 bases and J by 7 bases; unmatched bases: 10. The CDR3 has 15 residues. Germline lookup yields CDR1 LGHNA and CDR2 YSLEER. CDR3 in DNA: TGCGCCAGCAGCCTCAACCGGGACAGACTTAATGAGCAGTTCTTC. Translation: CASSLNRDRLNEQFF.